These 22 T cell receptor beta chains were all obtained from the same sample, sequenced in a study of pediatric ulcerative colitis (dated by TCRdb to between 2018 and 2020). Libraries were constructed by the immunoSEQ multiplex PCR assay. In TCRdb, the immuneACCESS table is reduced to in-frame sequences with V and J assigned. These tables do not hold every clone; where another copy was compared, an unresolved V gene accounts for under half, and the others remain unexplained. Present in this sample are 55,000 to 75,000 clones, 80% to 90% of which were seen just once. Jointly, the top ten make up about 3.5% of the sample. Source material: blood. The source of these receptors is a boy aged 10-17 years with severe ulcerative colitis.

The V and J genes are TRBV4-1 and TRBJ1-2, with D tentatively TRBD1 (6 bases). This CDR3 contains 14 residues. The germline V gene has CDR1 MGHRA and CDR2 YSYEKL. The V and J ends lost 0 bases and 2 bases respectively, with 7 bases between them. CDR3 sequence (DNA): TGCGCCAGCAGCCAAGAAGACAGGAACTATGGCTACACCTTC. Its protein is CASSQEDRNYGYTF.

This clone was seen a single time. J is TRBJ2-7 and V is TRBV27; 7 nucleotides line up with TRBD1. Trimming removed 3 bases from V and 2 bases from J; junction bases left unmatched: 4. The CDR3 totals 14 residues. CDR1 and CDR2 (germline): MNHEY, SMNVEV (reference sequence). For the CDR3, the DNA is TGTGCCAGCAGTTTCGGGACAGAAGCCTACGAGCAGTACTTC. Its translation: CASSFGTEAYEQYF.

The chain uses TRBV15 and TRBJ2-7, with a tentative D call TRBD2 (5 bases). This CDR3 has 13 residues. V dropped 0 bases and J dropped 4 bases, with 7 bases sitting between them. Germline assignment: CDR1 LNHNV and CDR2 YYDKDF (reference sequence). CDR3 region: CATSRDTGYEQYF. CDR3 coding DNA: TGTGCCACCAGCAGAGATACGGGGTACGAGCAGTACTTC.

CDR3 residues: CSVLDREVSYEQYF. Here the CDR3 DNA reads TGCAGCGTCCTAGACAGGGAAGTATCCTACGAGCAGTACTTC. V is TRBV29-1 and J is TRBJ2-7; 7 bases line up with TRBD1. The length of the CDR3 is 14 residues. CDR1 and CDR2 (germline): SQVTM, ANQGSEA. The trim removed 6 bases at V and 1 base at J, leaving 9 bases unmatched.

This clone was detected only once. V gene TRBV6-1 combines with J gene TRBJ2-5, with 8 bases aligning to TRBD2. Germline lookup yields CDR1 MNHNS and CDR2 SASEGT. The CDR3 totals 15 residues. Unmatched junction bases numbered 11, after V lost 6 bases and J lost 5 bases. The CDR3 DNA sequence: TGTGCCAGCAGGGCCCAACCGGGAGGGTACGAGACCCAGTACTTC. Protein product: CASRAQPGGYETQYF.

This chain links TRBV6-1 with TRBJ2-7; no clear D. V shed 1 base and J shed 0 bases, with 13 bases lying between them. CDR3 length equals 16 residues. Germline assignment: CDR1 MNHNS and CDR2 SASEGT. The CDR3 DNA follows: TGTGCCAGCAGTGAAGTGGTAGGCCCGAGCTCCTACGAGCAGTACTTC. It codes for CASSEVVGPSSYEQYF.

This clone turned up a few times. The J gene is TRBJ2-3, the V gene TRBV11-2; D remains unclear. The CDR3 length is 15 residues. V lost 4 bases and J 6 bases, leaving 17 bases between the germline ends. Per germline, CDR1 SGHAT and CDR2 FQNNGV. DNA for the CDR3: TGTGCCAGCAGCTGGTCTCTAAACAACCACGATACGCAGTATTTT. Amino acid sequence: CASSWSLNNHDTQYF.

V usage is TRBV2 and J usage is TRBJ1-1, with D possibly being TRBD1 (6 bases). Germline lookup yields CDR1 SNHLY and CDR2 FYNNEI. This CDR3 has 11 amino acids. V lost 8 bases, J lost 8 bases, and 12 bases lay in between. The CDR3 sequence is CASRRQGEAFF. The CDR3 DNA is TGTGCCAGCCGGAGGCAGGGGGAAGCTTTCTTT. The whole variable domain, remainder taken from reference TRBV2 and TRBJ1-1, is EPEVTQTPSHQVTQMGQEVILRCVPISNHLYFYWYRQILGQKVEFLVSFYNNEISEKSEIFDDQFSVERPDGSNFTLKIRSTKLEDSAMYFCASRRQGEAFFGQGTRLTVV.

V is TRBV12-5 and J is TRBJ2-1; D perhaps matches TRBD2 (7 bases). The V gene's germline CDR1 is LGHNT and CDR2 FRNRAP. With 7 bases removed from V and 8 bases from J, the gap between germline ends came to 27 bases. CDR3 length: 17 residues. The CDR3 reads CASADIRGGELADEQFF. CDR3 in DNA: TGTGCTAGTGCCGACATTAGAGGGGGGGAACTAGCAGATGAGCAGTTCTTC. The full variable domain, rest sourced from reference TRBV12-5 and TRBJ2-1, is DARVTQTPRHKVTEMGQEVTMRCQPILGHNTVFWYRQTMMQGLELLAYFRNRAPLDDSGMPKDRFSAEMPDATLATLKIQPSEPRDSAVYFCASADIRGGELADEQFFGPGTRLTVL.

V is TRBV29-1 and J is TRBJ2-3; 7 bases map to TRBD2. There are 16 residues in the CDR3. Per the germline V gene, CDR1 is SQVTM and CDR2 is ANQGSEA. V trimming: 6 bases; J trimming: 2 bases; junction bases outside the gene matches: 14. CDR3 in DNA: TGCAGCGTACTGGGCAGGGACTATCAAACCACAGATACGCAGTATTTT. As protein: CSVLGRDYQTTDTQYF.

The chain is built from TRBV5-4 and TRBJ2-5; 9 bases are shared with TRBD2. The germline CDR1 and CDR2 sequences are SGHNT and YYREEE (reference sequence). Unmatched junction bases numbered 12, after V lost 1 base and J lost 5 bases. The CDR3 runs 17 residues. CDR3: CASSLISGRRSAETQYF. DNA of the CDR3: TGTGCCAGCAGCTTGATTAGCGGGAGAAGATCCGCCGAGACCCAGTACTTC.

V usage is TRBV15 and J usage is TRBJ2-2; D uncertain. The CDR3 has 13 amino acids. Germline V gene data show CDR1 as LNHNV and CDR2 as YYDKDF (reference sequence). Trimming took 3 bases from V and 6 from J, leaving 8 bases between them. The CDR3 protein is CATSRSPAGELFF. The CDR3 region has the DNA TGTGCCACCAGCAGGTCCCCCGCCGGGGAGCTGTTTTTT.

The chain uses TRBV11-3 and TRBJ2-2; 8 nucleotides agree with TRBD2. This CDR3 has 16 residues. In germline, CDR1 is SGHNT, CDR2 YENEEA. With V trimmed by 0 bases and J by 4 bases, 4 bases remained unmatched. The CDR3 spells CASSLDSGSPTGELFF. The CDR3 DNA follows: TGTGCCAGCAGCTTAGACAGCGGGAGTCCCACCGGGGAGCTGTTTTTT.

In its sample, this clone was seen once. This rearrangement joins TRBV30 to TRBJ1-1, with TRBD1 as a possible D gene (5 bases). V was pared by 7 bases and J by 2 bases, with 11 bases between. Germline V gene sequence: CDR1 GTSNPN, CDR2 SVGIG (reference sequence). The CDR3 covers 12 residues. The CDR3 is CASTGTNTEAFF. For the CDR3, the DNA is TGTGCCTCTACAGGCACAAACACTGAAGCTTTCTTT.

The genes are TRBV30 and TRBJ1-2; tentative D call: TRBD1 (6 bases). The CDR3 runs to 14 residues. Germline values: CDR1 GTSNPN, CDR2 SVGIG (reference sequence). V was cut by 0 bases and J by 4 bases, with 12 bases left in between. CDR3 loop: CAWSVFGGPYGYTF. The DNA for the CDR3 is TGTGCCTGGAGTGTATTTGGGGGCCCCTATGGCTACACCTTC.

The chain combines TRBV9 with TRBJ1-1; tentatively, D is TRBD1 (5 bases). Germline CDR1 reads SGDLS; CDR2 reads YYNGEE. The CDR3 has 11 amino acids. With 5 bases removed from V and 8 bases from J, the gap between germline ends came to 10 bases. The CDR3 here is CASRTANEAFF. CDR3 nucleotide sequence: TGTGCCAGCAGGACAGCAAACGAAGCTTTCTTT.

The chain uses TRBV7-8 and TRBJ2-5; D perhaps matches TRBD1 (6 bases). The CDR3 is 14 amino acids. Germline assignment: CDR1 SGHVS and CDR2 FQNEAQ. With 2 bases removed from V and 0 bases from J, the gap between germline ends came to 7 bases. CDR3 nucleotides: TGTGCCAGCAGCTTACGGGACAACCAAGAGACCCAGTACTTC. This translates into CASSLRDNQETQYF.

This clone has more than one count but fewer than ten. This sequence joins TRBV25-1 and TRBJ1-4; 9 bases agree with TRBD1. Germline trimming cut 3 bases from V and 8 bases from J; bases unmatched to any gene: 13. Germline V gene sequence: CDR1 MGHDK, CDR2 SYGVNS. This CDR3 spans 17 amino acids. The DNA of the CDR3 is TGTGCCAGCAGTGATGAAAGGAGTCGGGACAGGGACGAAAAACTGTTTTTT. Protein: CASSDERSRDRDEKLFF.

CDR3 amino acids: CASSPQRVTTYEQYF. The CDR3 bases are TGTGCCAGTAGTCCGCAACGGGTAACGACCTACGAGCAGTACTTC. The V call is TRBV19, the J call TRBJ2-7; D uncertain. The CDR3 is 15 residues long. Between the trimmed V and J ends, which lost 5 bases and 2 bases, there was a span of 16 bases. Germline values: CDR1 LNHDA, CDR2 SQIVND (reference sequence).

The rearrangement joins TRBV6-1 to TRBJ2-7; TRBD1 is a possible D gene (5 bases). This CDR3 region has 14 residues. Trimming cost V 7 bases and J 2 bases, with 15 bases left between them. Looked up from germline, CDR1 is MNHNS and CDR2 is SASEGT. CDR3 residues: CASTSLDRTYEQYF. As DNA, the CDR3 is TGTGCCAGCACTAGTCTCGACAGAACCTACGAGCAGTACTTC.

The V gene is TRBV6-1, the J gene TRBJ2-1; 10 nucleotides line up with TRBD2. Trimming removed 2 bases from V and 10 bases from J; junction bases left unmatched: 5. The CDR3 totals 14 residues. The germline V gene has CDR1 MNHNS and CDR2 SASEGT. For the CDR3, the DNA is TGTGCCAGCAGTGAACTAGCGGGGGTACTGGAGCAGTTCTTC. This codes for CASSELAGVLEQFF.

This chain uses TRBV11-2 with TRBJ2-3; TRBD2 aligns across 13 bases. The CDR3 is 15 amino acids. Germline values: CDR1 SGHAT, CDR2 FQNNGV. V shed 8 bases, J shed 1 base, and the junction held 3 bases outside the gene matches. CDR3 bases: TGTGCCAGCCTGGGACTAGCGGGACGCACAGATACGCAGTATTTT. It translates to CASLGLAGRTDTQYF.